The text below deals with one T cell receptor (beta chain). The antigen remains unidentified. This record belongs to a study of Graves' ophthalmopathy and Graves' hyperthyroidism. Clinicians made diagnoses from clinical symptoms, serum thyroxine, TRAb, thyroid ultrasound and orbital computed tomography. Study results and limitations: Blood also held most thyroid clonotypes expanded above 0.001 frequency. Sensitivity reached more than 70% and specificity around 72% when the model predicted ophthalmopathy progression.

From germline, CDR1 is MNHEY and CDR2 SMNVEV (reference sequence). Trimming cost V 6 bases and J 6 bases, with 17 bases left between them. This CDR3 comprises 14 residues. Transcripts of RNA were the source for amplifying TCR beta CDR3 regions. The library came from an HTBI-primed first-round RT-PCR and a second-round multiplex PCR. TCRdb re-called the multiplex PCR reads through MiXCR, storing one row per CDR3 protein. This table has almost 400,000 distinct CDR3 sequences, approximately 16% appearing once. The source material was peripheral blood. The origin of this receptor is a woman aged 18-29 years with Graves' ophthalmopathy. This rearrangement joins TRBV27 to TRBJ1-2, with D perhaps matching TRBD1 (5 bases). Here the CDR3 reads CASSYLGERNGYTF. CDR3 DNA: TGTGCCAGCAGCTACTTGGGGGAACGAAATGGCTACACCTTC.